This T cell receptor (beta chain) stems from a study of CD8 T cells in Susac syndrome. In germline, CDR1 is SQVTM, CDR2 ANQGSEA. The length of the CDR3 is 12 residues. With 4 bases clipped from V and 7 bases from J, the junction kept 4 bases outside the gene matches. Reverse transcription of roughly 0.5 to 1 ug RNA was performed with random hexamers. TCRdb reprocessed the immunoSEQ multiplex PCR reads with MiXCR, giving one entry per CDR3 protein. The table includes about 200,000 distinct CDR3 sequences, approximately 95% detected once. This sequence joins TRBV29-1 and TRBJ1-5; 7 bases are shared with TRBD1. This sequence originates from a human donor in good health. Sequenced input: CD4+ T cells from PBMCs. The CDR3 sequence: CSVAGGGQPQHF. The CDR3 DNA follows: TGCAGCGTTGCAGGGGGAGGGCAGCCCCAGCATTTT.